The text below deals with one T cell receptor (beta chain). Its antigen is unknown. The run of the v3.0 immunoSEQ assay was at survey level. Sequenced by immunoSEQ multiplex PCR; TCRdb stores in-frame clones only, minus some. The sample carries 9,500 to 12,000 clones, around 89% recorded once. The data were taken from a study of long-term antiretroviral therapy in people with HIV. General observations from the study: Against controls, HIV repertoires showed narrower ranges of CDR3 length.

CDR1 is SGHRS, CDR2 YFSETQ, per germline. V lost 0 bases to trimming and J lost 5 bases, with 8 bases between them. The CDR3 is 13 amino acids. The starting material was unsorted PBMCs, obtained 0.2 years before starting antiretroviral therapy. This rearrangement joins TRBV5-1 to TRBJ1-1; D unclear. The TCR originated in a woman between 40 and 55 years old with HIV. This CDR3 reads CASSLGQRTEAFF. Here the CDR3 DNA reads TGCGCCAGCAGCTTGGGACAACGGACTGAAGCTTTCTTT.